These T cell receptor beta chains were read from a single sample in a study of shared clonotypes between healthy human individuals. Profiling relied on immunoSEQ multiplex PCR, and the TCRdb table lists in-frame clones only, not all of them. Among approximately 2,000,000 clones listed, over 85% were seen once. Material for sequencing was naive CD8+ T cells from PBMCs. Receptors originate from a man between 18 and 35 years old in good health. Some clones in this sample may be carry-over from other donors' samples. Both conserved end residues are part of each CDR3. A D gene is named only where the DNA matches it firmly.

D gene	J gene	V gene	CDR3 protein	CDR3 DNA
TRBD1	TRBJ2-7	TRBV6-6	CASSIGTGSYEQYF	TGTGCCAGCAGTATAGGGACAGGGTCCTACGAGCAGTACTTC
TRBD1	TRBJ2-7	TRBV27	CASSSKDRGHYEQYF	TGTGCCAGCAGTTCCAAGGACAGGGGGCACTACGAGCAGTACTTC
TRBD2	TRBJ2-3	TRBV11-2	CASSPRPFLAGEGYTQYF	TGTGCCAGCAGCCCCCGTCCTTTCCTAGCGGGAGAAGGATATACGCAGTATTTT
-	TRBJ2-7	TRBV7-8	CASSLGSGEEYF	TGTGCCAGCAGCTTAGGTTCGGGAGAAGAGTACTTC
-	TRBJ2-2	TRBV4-3	CASSQESSTPPGELFF	TGCGCCAGCAGCCAAGAAAGCAGCACCCCGCCCGGGGAGCTGTTTTTT
TRBD2	TRBJ2-1	TRBV7-2	CASSPREGSSYNEQFF	TGTGCCAGCAGCCCTCGGGAGGGTTCTTCCTACAATGAGCAGTTCTTC
-	TRBJ1-1	TRBV6-5	CASNPHVDTEAFF	TGTGCCAGCAACCCCCACGTGGACACTGAAGCTTTCTTT
-	TRBJ2-3	TRBV7-7	CASSLGSAAADTQYF	TGTGCCAGCAGCTTAGGGTCAGCCGCGGCAGATACGCAGTATTTT
-	TRBJ2-1	TRBV28	CASSIPSADEQFF	TGTGCCAGCAGTATCCCTAGCGCCGATGAGCAGTTCTTC
-	TRBJ2-3	TRBV19	CASMSPDTQYF	TGTGCCAGTATGTCCCCGGATACGCAGTATTTT
-	TRBJ2-7	TRBV28	CASSPGTHLSYEQYF	TGTGCCAGCAGCCCCGGGACCCACCTTTCCTACGAGCAGTACTTC
TRBD2	TRBJ2-7	TRBV4-1	CASSITGTSVEQYF	TGCGCCAGCAGTATTACCGGGACTAGTGTCGAGCAGTACTTC
-	TRBJ1-1	TRBV7-3	CASSPTALGTEAFF	TGTGCCAGCAGCCCGACTGCCCTGGGCACTGAAGCTTTCTTT
-	TRBJ2-1	TRBV5-1	CASSLHRVTYNEQFF	TGCGCCAGCAGCTTGCACAGGGTAACTTACAATGAGCAGTTCTTC
-	TRBJ2-7	TRBV28	CASKGGPNYEQYF	TGTGCCAGCAAAGGTGGGCCAAACTACGAGCAGTACTTC
TRBD1	TRBJ2-7	TRBV27	CASSPRQGSYEQYF	TGTGCCAGCAGCCCCAGACAGGGCTCCTACGAGCAGTACTTC
-	TRBJ2-7	TRBV28	CASGGTAHAIFYEQYF	TGTGCCAGCGGCGGGACAGCTCATGCGATATTCTACGAGCAGTACTTC